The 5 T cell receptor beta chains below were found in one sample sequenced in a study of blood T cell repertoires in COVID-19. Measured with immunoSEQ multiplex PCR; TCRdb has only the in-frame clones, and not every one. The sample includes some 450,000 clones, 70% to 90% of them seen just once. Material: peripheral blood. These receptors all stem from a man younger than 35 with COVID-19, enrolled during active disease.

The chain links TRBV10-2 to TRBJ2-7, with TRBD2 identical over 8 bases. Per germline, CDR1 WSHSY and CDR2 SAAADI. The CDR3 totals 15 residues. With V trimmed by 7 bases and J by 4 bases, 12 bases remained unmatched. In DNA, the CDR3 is TGCGCCAGCAAGAGGTCGGGACTAGAAGTTTACGAGCAGTACTTC. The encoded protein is CASKRSGLEVYEQYF.

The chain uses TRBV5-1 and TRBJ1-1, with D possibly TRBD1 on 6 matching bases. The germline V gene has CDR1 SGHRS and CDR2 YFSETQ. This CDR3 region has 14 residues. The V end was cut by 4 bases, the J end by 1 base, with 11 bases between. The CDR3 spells CASSQGHQNTEAFF. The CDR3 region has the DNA TGCGCCAGCAGCCAGGGACACCAGAACACTGAAGCTTTCTTT.

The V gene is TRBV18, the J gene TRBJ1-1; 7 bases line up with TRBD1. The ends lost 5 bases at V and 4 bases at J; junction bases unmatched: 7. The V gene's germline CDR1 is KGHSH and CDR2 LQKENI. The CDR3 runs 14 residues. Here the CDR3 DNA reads TGTGCCAGCTCATTCTCCGGGACAGTCACTGAAGCTTTCTTT. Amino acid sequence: CASSFSGTVTEAFF.

This chain's CDR3 is CASSERVGGNEQFF. The CDR3 coding sequence is TGTGCCAGCAGTGAACGGGTTGGAGGCAATGAGCAGTTCTTC. This rearrangement joins TRBV2 to TRBJ2-1; D is perhaps TRBD2 (5 bases). Germline CDR1 is SNHLY and CDR2 is FYNNEI. The CDR3 sequence is 14 residues long. Trimming shortened V by 2 bases and J by 6 bases, and 11 bases separated the two germline ends. Complete variable domain (other parts from reference TRBV2 and TRBJ2-1): EPEVTQTPSHQVTQMGQEVILRCVPISNHLYFYWYRQILGQKVEFLVSFYNNEISEKSEIFDDQFSVERPDGSNFTLKIRSTKLEDSAMYFCASSERVGGNEQFFGPGTRLTVL.

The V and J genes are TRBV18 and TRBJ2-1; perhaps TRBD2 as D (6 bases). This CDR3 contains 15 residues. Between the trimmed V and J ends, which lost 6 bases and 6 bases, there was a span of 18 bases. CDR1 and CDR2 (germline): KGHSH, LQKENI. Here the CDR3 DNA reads TGTGCCAGCTCCGGCGGAGGGTCCGGGGTCAATGAGCAGTTCTTC. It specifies CASSGGGSGVNEQFF.